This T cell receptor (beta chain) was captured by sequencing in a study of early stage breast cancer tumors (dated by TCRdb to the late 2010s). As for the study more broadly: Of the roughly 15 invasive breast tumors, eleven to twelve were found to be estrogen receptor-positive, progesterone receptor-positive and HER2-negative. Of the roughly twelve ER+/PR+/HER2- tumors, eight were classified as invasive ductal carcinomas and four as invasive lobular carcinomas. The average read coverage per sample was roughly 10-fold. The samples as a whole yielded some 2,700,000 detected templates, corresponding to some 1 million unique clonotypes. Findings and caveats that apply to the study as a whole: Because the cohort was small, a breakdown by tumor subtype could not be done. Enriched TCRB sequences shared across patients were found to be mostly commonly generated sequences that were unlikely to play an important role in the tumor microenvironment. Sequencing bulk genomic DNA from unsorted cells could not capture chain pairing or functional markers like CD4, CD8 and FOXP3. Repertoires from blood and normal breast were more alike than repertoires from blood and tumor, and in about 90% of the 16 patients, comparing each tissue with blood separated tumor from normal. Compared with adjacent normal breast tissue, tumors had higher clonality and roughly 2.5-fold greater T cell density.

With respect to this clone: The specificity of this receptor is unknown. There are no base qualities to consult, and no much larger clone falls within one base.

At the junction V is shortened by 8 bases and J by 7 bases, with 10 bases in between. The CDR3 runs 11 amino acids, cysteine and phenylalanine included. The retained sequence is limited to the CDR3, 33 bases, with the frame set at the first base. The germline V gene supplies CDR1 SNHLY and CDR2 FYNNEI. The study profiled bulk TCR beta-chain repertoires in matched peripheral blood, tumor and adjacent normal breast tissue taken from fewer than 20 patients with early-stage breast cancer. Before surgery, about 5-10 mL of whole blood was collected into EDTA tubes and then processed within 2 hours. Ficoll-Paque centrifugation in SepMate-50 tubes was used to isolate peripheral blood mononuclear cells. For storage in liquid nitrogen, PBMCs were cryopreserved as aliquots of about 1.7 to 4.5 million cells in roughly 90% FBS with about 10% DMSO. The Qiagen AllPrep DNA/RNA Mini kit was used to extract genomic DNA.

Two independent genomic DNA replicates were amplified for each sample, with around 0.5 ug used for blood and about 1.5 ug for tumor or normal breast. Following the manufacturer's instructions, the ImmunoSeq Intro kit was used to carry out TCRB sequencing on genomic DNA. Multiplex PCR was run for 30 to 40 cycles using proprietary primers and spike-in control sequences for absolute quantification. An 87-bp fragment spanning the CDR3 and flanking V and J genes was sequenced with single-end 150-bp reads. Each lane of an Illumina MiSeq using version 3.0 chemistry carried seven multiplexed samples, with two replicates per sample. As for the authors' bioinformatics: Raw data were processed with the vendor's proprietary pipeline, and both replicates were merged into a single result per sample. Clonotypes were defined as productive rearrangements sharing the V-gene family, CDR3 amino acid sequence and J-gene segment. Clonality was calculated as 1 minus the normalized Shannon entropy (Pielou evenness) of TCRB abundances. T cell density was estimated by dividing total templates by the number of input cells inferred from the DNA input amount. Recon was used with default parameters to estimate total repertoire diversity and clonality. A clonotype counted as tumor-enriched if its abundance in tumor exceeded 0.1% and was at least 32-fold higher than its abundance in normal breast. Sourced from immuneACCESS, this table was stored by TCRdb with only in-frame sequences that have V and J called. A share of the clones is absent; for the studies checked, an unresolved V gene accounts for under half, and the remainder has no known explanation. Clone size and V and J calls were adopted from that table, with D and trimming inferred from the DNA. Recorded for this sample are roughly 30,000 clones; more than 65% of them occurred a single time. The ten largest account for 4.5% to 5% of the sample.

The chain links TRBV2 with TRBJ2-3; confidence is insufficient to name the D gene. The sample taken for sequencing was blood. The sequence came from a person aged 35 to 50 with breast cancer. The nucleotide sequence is TGTGCCAGCGAGGAAGCAAATACGCAGTATTTT. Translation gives CASEEANTQYF.